Sequencing of this T cell receptor beta chain was carried out in a study of tumor-infiltrating lymphocytes in primary liver carcinoma. Overall study results and limits: Lower overlap was observed for tumor-adjacent and tumor-blood pairs relative to tumor region pairs.

Unsorted bulk tissue of about 20-32 mg yielded co-extracted RNA and DNA. With regard to this clonotype: As yet, its antigen is unknown. With a much larger clone just one base away, this may be a read error.

The researchers produced TCR beta cDNA from 400 to 650 ng total RNA with a constant-region primer. Slightly modified ARM-PCR, run as three nested multiplex PCR rounds, produced the TCR beta libraries. In the first two PCR rounds, TRBV1-TRBV30 forward primers were paired with a C-beta reverse primer, and each round lasted approximately 10 cycles. TCRdb analysed the multiplex PCR reads with MiXCR anew, one entry per CDR3 protein. The data show approximately 100,000 distinct CDR3 sequences, about two thirds seen once. The CDR3 covers 15 residues. The germline V gene encodes CDR1 SGHDN and CDR2 FVKESK. Trimming left V 0 bases short and J 4 bases short, with 13 bases between.

The clonotype originates from a woman aged 55-69 years with primary liver carcinoma and hepatitis B virus infection. Source material: liver tumor tissue from sampling region 2. The subset: tumor region T2, inferior pole. The chain links TRBV14 to TRBJ2-7; the D gene is possibly TRBD2 (6 bases). CDR3 loop: CASSQEYGSRYEQYF. The DNA for the CDR3 is TGTGCCAGCAGCCAAGAGTACGGGAGCAGGTACGAGCAGTACTTC.